The present entry profiles one T cell receptor (beta chain) with its context. Its matching antigen is unknown. The sample belongs to a study of T cells in Graves' hyperthyroidism and ophthalmopathy. Study-wide results and caveats: Model-based prediction identified ophthalmopathy a median 6.5 months prior to its onset. Ophthalmopathy could be told apart from stable hyperthyroidism with a 13 V-J model.

Together with thyroid ultrasound, orbital computed tomography, serum thyroxine and TRAb, clinical symptoms were used for diagnoses. TCR beta CDR3 sequences were amplified from RNA transcripts. RT-PCR in the first round (using the HTBI primer set) targeted the TCR CDR3. TCRdb analysed the multiplex PCR reads with MiXCR anew, one entry per CDR3 protein. The sample has under 400,000 distinct CDR3 sequences; nearly 15% are singletons. The CDR3 loop spans 14 amino acids. CDR1 and CDR2 (germline): SGHKS, YYEKEE (reference sequence). The ends lost 6 bases at V and 1 base at J; junction bases unmatched: 5. The sample consisted of blood. The sequence was obtained from a woman in her sixties or seventies with Graves' ophthalmopathy. This chain joins TRBV5-5 and TRBJ1-1; 8 nucleotides match TRBD1. The CDR3 bases are TGTGCCAGCAATAGAGACAGGGGGAACACTGAAGCTTTCTTT. This translates into CASNRDRGNTEAFF. Variable domain in full (rest from reference TRBV5-5 and TRBJ1-1): DAGVTQSPTHLIKTRGQQVTLRCSPISGHKSVSWYQQVLGQGPQFIFQYYEKEERGRGNFPDRFSARQFPNYSSELNVNALLLGDSALYLCASNRDRGNTEAFFGQGTRLTVV.